Described below is a single TCR beta chain sequence and its context. These data come from a study of blood T cell repertoires in COVID-19. The V segment lost 3 bases and the J segment 3 bases; nucleotides outside the gene matches: 11. This CDR3 is 16 amino acids long. CDR1 and CDR2 (germline): SGHRS, YFSETQ. Methods used by the authors: The authors estimated nucleated cell counts from reference gene primer amplification. Data came from immunoSEQ multiplex PCR; TCRdb stores just in-frame clones and leaves some out. The DNA gave D and trimming, while V, J and clone size come from that table. The table includes 250,000 to 350,000 clones, approximately 85% detected once.

The TCR originated in a woman younger than 45 who had recovered from COVID-19. Sequencing input: PBMCs or T cells enriched from blood (not recorded which). The chain uses TRBV5-1 and TRBJ1-1; TRBD1 aligns across 7 bases. The CDR3 DNA sequence: TGCGCCAGCAGCTCGTTCCCCGGGACAGCGGACACTGAAGCTTTCTTT. This encodes CASSSFPGTADTEAFF.